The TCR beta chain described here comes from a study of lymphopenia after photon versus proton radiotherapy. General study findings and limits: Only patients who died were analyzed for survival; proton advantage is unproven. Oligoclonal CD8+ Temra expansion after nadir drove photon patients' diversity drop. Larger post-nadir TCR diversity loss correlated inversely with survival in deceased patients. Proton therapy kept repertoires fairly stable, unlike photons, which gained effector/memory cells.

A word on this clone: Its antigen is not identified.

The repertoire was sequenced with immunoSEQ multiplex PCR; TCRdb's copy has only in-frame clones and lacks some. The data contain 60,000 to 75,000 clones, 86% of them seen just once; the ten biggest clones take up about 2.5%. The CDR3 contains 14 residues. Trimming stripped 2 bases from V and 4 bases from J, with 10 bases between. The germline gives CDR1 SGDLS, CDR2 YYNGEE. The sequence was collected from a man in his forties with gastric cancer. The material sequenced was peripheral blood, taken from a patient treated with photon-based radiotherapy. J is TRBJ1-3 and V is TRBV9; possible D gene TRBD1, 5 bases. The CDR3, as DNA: TGTGCCAGCAGCGTGGAGGGACCGGGAAACACCATATATTTT. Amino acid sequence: CASSVEGPGNTIYF. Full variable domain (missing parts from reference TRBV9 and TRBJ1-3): DSGVTQTPKHLITATGQRVTLRCSPRSGDLSVYWYQQSLDQGLQFLIQYYNGEERAKGNILERFSAQQFPDLHSELNLSSLELGDSALYFCASSVEGPGNTIYFGEGSWLTVV.